This T cell receptor beta chain was profiled in a study of CD8+ T cells in alopecia areata. Points from the study as a whole: Normal-skin resident alphabeta T cells also appear among scalp sample sequences. Clonality in lesional scalp, especially alopecia totalis/universalis, exceeded that of normal scalp.

Once RNA had been extracted, it was reverse transcribed into cDNA to act as the sequencing template. Produced via immunoSEQ multiplex PCR; TCRdb's table is partial and in-frame only. The sample yields 100,000 to 150,000 clones, around 50% seen once. PBMC-derived CD4+ and CD8+ T cells were sorted. Germline lookup yields CDR1 SQVTM and CDR2 ANQGSEA. The CDR3 has 13 residues. Trimming took 4 bases from V and 1 from J, leaving 10 bases between them. About this clone itself: Its target is not known.

The chain has TRBV29-1 and TRBJ1-1; unclear D gene. Specimen: NKG2D-low CD8+ T cells sorted from blood. This TCR derives from a human donor with alopecia areata. CDR3 nucleotide sequence: TGCAGCGTTGTGGAGGGAGGGAACACTGAAGCTTTCTTT. Protein sequence: CSVVEGGNTEAFF.